The clone carrying this T cell receptor beta chain was seen just once. The data derive from a study of blood T cell repertoires in COVID-19. Study background: COVID-19 samples collected from the United States, Italy and Spain covered acute and convalescent phases. The cDNA or gDNA used as material had been derived from T cells, B-cell-depleted T cells, or PBMCs.

Original analysis: Counts of nucleated cells, estimated from reference gene primer amplification, were obtained. Data came from immunoSEQ multiplex PCR; TCRdb stores just in-frame clones and leaves some out. V and J calls plus clone size are reproduced from that table; the DNA served to infer D and trimming. Here the sample spans about 120,000 clones, over 80% being singletons. CDR1 MDHEN and CDR2 SYDVKM come from the germline V gene. V lost 1 base and J 9 bases, leaving 13 bases between the germline ends. CDR3 length: 15 residues. The V and J genes are TRBV28 and TRBJ1-6; D is ambiguous. The sequenced material came from peripheral blood. The clonotype comes from a woman aged 70 to 79 with acute or convalescent COVID-19. The CDR3 here is CASSLFSELSSPLHF. CDR3 coding DNA: TGTGCCAGCAGTTTATTTTCTGAGTTGAGTTCACCCCTCCACTTT.